This T cell receptor (beta chain) appears in the sequencing data of a study of human T cells and chemical hapten exposure. Study-level background: Upper inner arm skin measuring about 2 cm by about 2 cm received 2% DPC for sensitization. On the upper back, patch tests were applied with 0.01% DPC and read at 6 days. There were per-sample TCR yield variations, arising mainly from small pooled library volume differences. Overall study results and limits: Expanded TCR sets contained significantly more large CDR3 similarity clusters than controls.

Time point meaning: patch test 2, 6 weeks after DPC sensitization. The sample's treatment: therapeutic diphenylcyclopropenone sensitization with weekly scalp DPC. The CDR3 loop spans 15 amino acids. Trimming cost V 6 bases and J 1 base, with 17 bases left between them. The germline V gene encodes CDR1 DFQATT and CDR2 SNEGSKA (reference sequence). One entry per CDR3 protein, called by TCRdb with MiXCR from the RACE reads. The sample records 110,000 to 150,000 distinct CDR3 sequences, around 11% being singletons. This clonotype was detected many times. Antigen unknown. This receptor was obtained from a woman aged 45-59 years with alopecia areata. Some clones in this sample may be carry-over from other donors' samples. This rearrangement joins TRBV20-1 to TRBJ2-3; possible D gene TRBD2, 5 bases. Specimen: whole blood, collected in connection with sensitization to the hapten diphenylcyclopropenone (DPC). The CDR3 is CSANVREYGTDTQYF. The CDR3 DNA is TGCAGTGCCAACGTACGGGAATACGGCACAGATACGCAGTATTTT.